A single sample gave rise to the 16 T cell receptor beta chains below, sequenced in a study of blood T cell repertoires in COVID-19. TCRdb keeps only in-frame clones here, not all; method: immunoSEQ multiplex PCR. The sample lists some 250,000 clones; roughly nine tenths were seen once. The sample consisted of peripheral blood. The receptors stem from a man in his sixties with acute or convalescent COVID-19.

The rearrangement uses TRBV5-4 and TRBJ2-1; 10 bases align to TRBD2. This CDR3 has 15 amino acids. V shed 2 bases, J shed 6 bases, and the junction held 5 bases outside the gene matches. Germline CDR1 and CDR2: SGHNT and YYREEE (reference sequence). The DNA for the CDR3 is TGTGCCAGCAGCTTAATAGCGGGAGGTCCCAATGAGCAGTTCTTC. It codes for CASSLIAGGPNEQFF.

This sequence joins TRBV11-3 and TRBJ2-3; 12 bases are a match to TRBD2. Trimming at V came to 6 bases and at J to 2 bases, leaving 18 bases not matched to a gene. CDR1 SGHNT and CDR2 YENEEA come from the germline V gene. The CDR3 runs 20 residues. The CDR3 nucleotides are TGTGCCAGCAGTCCCCGTGGTAAAGGGACTAGCGGGTGGATCACAGATACGCAGTATTTT. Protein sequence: CASSPRGKGTSGWITDTQYF.

CDR3 amino acids: CASSIETGRTGELFF. The CDR3 nucleotides read TGTGCCAGTAGTATAGAGACAGGGAGAACCGGGGAGCTGTTTTTT. The gene calls are TRBV19 and TRBJ2-2; 7 nucleotides align to TRBD1. V shed 0 bases, J shed 5 bases, and the junction held 3 bases outside the gene matches. In germline, CDR1 is LNHDA, CDR2 SQIVND (reference sequence). The CDR3 consists of 15 residues.

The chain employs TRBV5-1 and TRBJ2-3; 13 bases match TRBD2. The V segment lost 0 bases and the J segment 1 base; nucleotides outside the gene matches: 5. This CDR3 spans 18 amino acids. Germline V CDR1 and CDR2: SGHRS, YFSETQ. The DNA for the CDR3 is TGCGCCAGCAGCTTGGCCGAACTAGCGGGAGGGGGCACAGATACGCAGTATTTT. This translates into CASSLAELAGGGTDTQYF.

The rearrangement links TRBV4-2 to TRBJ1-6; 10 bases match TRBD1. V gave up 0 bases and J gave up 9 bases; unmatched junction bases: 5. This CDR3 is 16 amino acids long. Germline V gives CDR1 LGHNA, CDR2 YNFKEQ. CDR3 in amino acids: CASSQEGTGASSPLHF. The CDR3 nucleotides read TGTGCCAGCAGCCAAGAAGGGACAGGGGCGAGTTCACCCCTCCACTTT.

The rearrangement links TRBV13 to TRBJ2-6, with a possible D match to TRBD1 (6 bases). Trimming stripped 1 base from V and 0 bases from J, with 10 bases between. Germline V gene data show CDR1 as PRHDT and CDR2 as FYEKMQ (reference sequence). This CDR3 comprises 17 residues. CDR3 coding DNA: TGTGCCAGCAGCTTAGAGGTACAGGGCTCTGGGGCCAACGTCCTGACTTTC. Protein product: CASSLEVQGSGANVLTF.

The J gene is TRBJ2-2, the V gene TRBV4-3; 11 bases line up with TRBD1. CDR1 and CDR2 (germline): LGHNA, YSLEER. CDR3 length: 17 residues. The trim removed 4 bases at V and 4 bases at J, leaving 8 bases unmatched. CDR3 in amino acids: CASSPGTGGSGTGELFF. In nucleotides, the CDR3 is TGCGCCAGCAGCCCTGGGACAGGGGGTTCGGGCACCGGGGAGCTGTTTTTT.

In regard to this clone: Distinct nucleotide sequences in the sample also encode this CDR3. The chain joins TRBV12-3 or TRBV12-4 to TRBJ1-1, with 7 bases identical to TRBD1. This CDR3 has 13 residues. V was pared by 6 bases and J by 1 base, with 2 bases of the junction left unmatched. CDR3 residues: CASSRTGNTEAFF. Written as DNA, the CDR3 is TGTGCCAGCAGCCGGACAGGGAACACTGAAGCTTTCTTT.

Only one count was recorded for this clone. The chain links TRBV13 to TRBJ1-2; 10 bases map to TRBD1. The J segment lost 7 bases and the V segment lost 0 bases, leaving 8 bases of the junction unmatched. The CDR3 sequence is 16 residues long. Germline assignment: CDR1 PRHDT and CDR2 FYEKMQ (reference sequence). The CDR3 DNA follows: TGTGCCAGCAGCTTAGGGATTCGACAGGGGGCGGTTGGCTACACCTTC. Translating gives CASSLGIRQGAVGYTF.

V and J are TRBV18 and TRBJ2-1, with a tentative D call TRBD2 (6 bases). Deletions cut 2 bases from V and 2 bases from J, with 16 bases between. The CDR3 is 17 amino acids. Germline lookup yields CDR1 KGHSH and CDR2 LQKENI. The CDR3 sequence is CASSPMDGTPTYNEQFF. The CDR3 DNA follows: TGTGCCAGCTCACCAATGGATGGGACTCCAACCTACAATGAGCAGTTCTTC.

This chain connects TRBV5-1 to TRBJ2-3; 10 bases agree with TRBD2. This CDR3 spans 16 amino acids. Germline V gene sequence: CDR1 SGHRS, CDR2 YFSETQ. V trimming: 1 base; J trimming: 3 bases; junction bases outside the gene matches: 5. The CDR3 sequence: CASSLSSSGRTDTQYF. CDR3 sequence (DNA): TGCGCCAGCAGCTTGTCATCTAGCGGGAGAACAGATACGCAGTATTTT.

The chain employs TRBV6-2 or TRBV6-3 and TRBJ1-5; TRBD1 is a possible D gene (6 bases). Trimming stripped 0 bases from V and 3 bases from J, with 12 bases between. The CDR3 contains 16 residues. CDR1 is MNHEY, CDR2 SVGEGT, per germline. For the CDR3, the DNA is TGTGCCAGCAGTTACTCGATTCAGGGGCACAATCAGCCCCAGCATTTT. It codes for CASSYSIQGHNQPQHF.

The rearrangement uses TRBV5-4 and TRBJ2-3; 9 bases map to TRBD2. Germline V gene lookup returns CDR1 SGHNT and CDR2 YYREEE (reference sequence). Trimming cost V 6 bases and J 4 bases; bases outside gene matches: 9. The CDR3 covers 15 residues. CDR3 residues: CASNSAGGFADTQYF. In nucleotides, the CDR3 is TGTGCCAGCAACTCAGCGGGAGGATTTGCAGATACGCAGTATTTT.

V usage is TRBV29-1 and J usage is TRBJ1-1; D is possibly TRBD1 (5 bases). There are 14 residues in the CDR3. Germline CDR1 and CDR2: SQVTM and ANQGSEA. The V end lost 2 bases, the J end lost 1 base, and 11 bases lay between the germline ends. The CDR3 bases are TGCAGCGTTGAATTAGGGGCGCCGAACACTGAAGCTTTCTTT. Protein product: CSVELGAPNTEAFF.

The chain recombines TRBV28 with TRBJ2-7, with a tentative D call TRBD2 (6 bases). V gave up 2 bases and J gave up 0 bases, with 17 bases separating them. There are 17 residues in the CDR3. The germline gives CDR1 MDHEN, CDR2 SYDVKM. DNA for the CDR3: TGTGCCAGCAGTTTACTTGTTGGGGGGATCCTCTCCTACGAGCAGTACTTC. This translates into CASSLLVGGILSYEQYF. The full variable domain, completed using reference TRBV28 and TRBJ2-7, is DVKVTQSSRYLVKRTGEKVFLECVQDMDHENMFWYRQDPGLGLRLIYFSYDVKMKEKGDIPEGYSVSREKKERFSLILESASTNQTSMYLCASSLLVGGILSYEQYFGPGTRLTVT.

DNA for the CDR3: TGCAGCGTTGAAGATCGGCTAGCGGGAGAAGAGCAGTACTTC. It translates to CSVEDRLAGEEQYF. The chain joins TRBV29-1 to TRBJ2-7; 10 bases agree with TRBD2. Germline assignment: CDR1 SQVTM and CDR2 ANQGSEA. CDR3 length equals 14 residues. V trimming: 0 bases; J trimming: 7 bases; junction bases outside the gene matches: 6.